This TCR beta chain was profiled in a study of blood T cell repertoires in COVID-19. Germline assignment: CDR1 ENHRY and CDR2 SYGVKD. V was clipped by 8 bases and J by 4 bases; unmatched bases: 10. This CDR3 region has 15 residues. The assay was immunoSEQ multiplex PCR, and TCRdb's table has in-frame clones only and misses some. The profile shows about 380,000 clones, more than 70% of them singletons. Cohort 3 recovered donors had two negative PCRs, clearance, or symptom resolution. The chain has TRBV10-3 and TRBJ2-2; the match to TRBD2 covers 7 bases. The sequencing sample was made of PBMCs or T cells enriched from blood (not recorded which). The TCR comes from a man aged 30-40 years who had recovered from COVID-19. CDR3 in amino acids: CAIHGGTDPTGELFF. CDR3 nucleotide sequence: TGTGCCATCCACGGGGGGACCGATCCCACCGGGGAGCTGTTTTTT.